This T cell receptor (beta chain) was recovered during a study of blood T cells in healthy people across ages. There were at least 5.5 micrograms of total RNA extracted from every sample. Regarding this clonotype: Its specificity is not known.

The CDR3 loop spans 14 amino acids. Germline V gene lookup returns CDR1 WSHSY and CDR2 SAAADI. The authors ran a second PCR of roughly 6 to 11 cycles using a sample-barcoded 5' primer and a J-beta primer mix. The authors tagged each cDNA molecule using a template-switch adaptor with 12 random nucleotides. A single record per CDR3 protein comes from TCRdb applying MiXCR to the 5' RACE reads. The data hold about 1 million distinct CDR3 sequences, with more than 40% observed a single time. Study-level results: TCR beta diversity per million T cells fell roughly linearly with age.

The J gene is TRBJ2-5, the V gene TRBV10-2; 11 nucleotides line up with TRBD1. The J call may be incorrect, as the DNA end agrees better with TRBJ2-7. Sequenced input: blood. This TCR derives from a woman in her sixties or seventies in good health. CDR3 region: CASSGGQGGDEQYF. DNA for the CDR3: TGCGCCAGCAGTGGGGGACAGGGGGGGGACGAGCAGTACTTC.